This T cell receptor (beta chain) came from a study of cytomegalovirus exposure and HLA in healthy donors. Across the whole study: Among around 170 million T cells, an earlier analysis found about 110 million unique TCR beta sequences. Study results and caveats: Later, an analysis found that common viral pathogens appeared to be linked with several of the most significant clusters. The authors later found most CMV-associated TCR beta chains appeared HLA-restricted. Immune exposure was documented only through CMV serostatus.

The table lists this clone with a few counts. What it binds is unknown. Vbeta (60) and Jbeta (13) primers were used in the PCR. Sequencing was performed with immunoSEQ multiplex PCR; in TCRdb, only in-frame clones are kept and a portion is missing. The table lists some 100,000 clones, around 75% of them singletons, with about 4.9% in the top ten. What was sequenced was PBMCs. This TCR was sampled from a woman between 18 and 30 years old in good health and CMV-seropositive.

The DNA for the CDR3 is TGTGCCACCTCGGGACAGGGCGCGAGTGGCTACACCTTC. Translated: CATSGQGASGYTF. The chain employs TRBV19 and TRBJ1-2; TRBD1 agrees at 9 bases. CDR3 size: 13 residues. The ends lost 10 bases at V and 7 bases at J; junction bases unmatched: 10. Germline V gives CDR1 LNHDA, CDR2 SQIVND (reference sequence). Looking up the rest from reference TRBV19 and TRBJ1-2 gives the full variable domain: DGGITQSPKYLFRKEGQNVTLSCEQNLNHDAMYWYRQDPGQGLRLIYYSQIVNDFQKGDIAEGYSVSREKKESFPLTVTSAQKNPTAFYLCATSGQGASGYTFGSGTRLTVV.